The next 20 T cell receptor beta chains were all read from a single sample in a study of T cell changes during pregnancy in multiple sclerosis. Sequencing used immunoSEQ multiplex PCR; TCRdb keeps in-frame clones, though not all of them. The data contain approximately 53,000 clones, roughly 91% of them seen just once; the ten biggest clones take up around 0.25%. The sample here was CD4+ T cells from peripheral blood mononuclear cells, taken in the second trimester of pregnancy. These receptors were obtained from a female donor with multiple sclerosis, enrolled in a pregnancy study.

This rearrangement joins TRBV6-5 to TRBJ1-2; D ambiguous. This CDR3 contains 14 residues. Trimming left V 1 base short and J 4 bases short, with 10 bases between. Germline CDR1 is MNHEY and CDR2 is SVGAGI. Here the CDR3 DNA reads TGTGCCAGCAGTTACTTCCAGGAGGGCTATGGCTACACCTTC. Its protein product is CASSYFQEGYGYTF.

The chain uses TRBV27 and TRBJ1-2, with 9 bases matching TRBD1. Trimming took 6 bases from V and 2 from J; bases not matched to a gene: 4. CDR1 MNHEY and CDR2 SMNVEV come from the germline V gene (reference sequence). CDR3 length: 14 amino acids. The CDR3 sequence: CASRTTGGNYGYTF. CDR3 nucleotides: TGTGCCAGCAGAACGACAGGGGGGAACTATGGCTACACCTTC.

This chain links TRBV7-8 with TRBJ2-1; 11 bases agree with TRBD2. V lost 5 bases, J lost 4 bases, and 7 bases stayed unmatched. Germline CDR1 reads SGHVS; CDR2 reads FQNEAQ. The CDR3 totals 16 residues. CDR3 sequence: CASSHIAGGTYNEQFF. DNA of the CDR3: TGTGCCAGCAGCCATATAGCGGGGGGGACTTACAATGAGCAGTTCTTC.

The gene calls are TRBV10-1 and TRBJ2-5, with 7 positions matching TRBD2. The ends lost 6 bases at V and 3 bases at J; junction bases unmatched: 4. Germline assignment: CDR1 WNHNN and CDR2 SYGVQD (reference sequence). This CDR3 spans 13 amino acids. The CDR3 sequence: CASSKGTKETQYF. DNA of the CDR3: TGCGCCAGCAGCAAAGGGACTAAAGAGACCCAGTACTTC.

This rearrangement joins TRBV5-1 to TRBJ2-2, with a tentative D call TRBD1 (6 bases). The CDR3 covers 16 residues. The ends were cut back, 3 bases at V and 4 bases at J, with 16 bases in the middle. Germline values: CDR1 SGHRS, CDR2 YFSETQ. The CDR3 coding sequence is TGCGCCAGCAGCTCCCTGGGGGCCGTGGGCACCGGGGAGCTGTTTTTT. Translating gives CASSSLGAVGTGELFF.

CDR3: CASSHPGQGFRNTEAFF. In DNA form, the CDR3 reads TGCGCCAGCAGCCATCCGGGACAGGGGTTCAGGAACACTGAAGCTTTCTTT. The chain has TRBV23-1 and TRBJ1-1; TRBD1 matches at 10 bases. TRBV23-1 is sorted into the ORF group, with uncertain function. The CDR3 contains 17 residues. The J segment lost 1 base and the V segment lost 6 bases, leaving 11 bases of the junction unmatched.

This chain uses TRBV7-3 with TRBJ2-3; 7 positions match TRBD1. Unmatched junction bases numbered 10, after V lost 6 bases and J lost 4 bases. CDR1 is SGHTA, CDR2 FQGTGA, per germline. The CDR3 spans 15 residues. Here the CDR3 reads CASRPRGTVADTQYF. CDR3 bases: TGTGCCAGCAGACCCCGTGGGACAGTTGCAGATACGCAGTATTTT. Using reference TRBV7-3 and TRBJ2-3 for the parts outside the CDR3, the full variable domain is GAGVSQTPSNKVTEKGKYVELRCDPISGHTALYWYRQSLGQGPEFLIYFQGTGAADDSGLPNDRFFAVRPEGSVSTLKIQRTERGDSAVYLCASRPRGTVADTQYFGPGTRLTVL.

V gene TRBV13 combines with J gene TRBJ1-2; D perhaps matches TRBD1 (6 bases). The germline CDR1 and CDR2 sequences are PRHDT and FYEKMQ (reference sequence). V dropped 5 bases and J dropped 5 bases, with 12 bases sitting between them. The CDR3 has 13 amino acids. The DNA of the CDR3 is TGTGCCAGCAGCCGGACAGTCGGATATGGCTACACCTTC. This gives the protein CASSRTVGYGYTF.

This chain joins TRBV5-1 and TRBJ2-1; 8 bases are shared with TRBD1. This CDR3 comprises 16 residues. The germline gives CDR1 SGHRS, CDR2 YFSETQ. The junction had 13 bases not matched to a gene; V was cut back by 3 bases and J by 8 bases. CDR3: CASSSTDRVRPHEQFF. For the CDR3, the DNA is TGCGCCAGCAGCTCCACGGACAGGGTGCGACCCCATGAGCAGTTCTTC.

The chain couples TRBV7-6 to TRBJ2-5, with 9 bases that match TRBD1. Germline V lookup: CDR1 SGHVS, CDR2 FNYEAQ. With 5 bases clipped from V and 3 bases from J, the junction kept 4 bases outside the gene matches. The CDR3 sequence is 14 residues long. CDR3 DNA: TGTGCCAGCAGCGAGGGACAGGGAAAAGAGACCCAGTACTTC. Translated: CASSEGQGKETQYF.

This chain links TRBV6-5 with TRBJ1-2; D gene ambiguous. CDR3 length: 14 amino acids. From germline, CDR1 is MNHEY and CDR2 SVGAGI. Trimming removed 0 bases at V and 8 bases at J, with 13 bases between. The CDR3 DNA sequence: TGTGCCAGCAGTTACTCGCCAGCGACTCGGGGCTACACCTTC. Translating it yields CASSYSPATRGYTF.

The chain has TRBV18 and TRBJ1-2; 7 bases are a match to TRBD1. The CDR3 extends over 15 amino acids. Germline V CDR1 and CDR2: KGHSH, LQKENI. The junction had 13 bases not matched to a gene; V was cut back by 6 bases and J by 6 bases. This CDR3 reads CASSQDRIDANGYTF. In DNA, the CDR3 is TGTGCCAGCTCTCAGGACAGGATCGATGCTAATGGCTACACCTTC.

Here the CDR3 DNA reads TGCGCCAGCAGCCTACAGGGCCCTCCGGTGGACACTGAAGCTTTCTTT. It codes for CASSLQGPPVDTEAFF. The chain has TRBV5-1 and TRBJ1-1, with D perhaps matching TRBD1 (6 bases). Per the germline V gene, CDR1 is SGHRS and CDR2 is YFSETQ. Trimming took off 4 bases at V and 3 bases at J, with 19 bases between the two ends. The CDR3 is 16 amino acids.

The chain uses TRBV28 and TRBJ1-2, with D hard to call. This CDR3 has 15 residues. V shed 3 bases and J shed 4 bases, with 15 bases lying between them. Germline loops: CDR1 MDHEN, CDR2 SYDVKM. Written as DNA, the CDR3 is TGTGCCAGCAGTTTGGTCGCGGGAGACGCCTATGGCTACACCTTC. Amino acids: CASSLVAGDAYGYTF.

This chain joins TRBV7-3 and TRBJ2-2; D gene ambiguous. Germline CDR1 is SGHTA and CDR2 is FQGTGA. CDR3 size: 12 residues. Trimming left V 3 bases short and J 4 bases short, with 3 bases between. The CDR3 sequence is CASSFITGELFF. CDR3 nucleotides: TGTGCCAGCAGCTTTATCACCGGGGAGCTGTTTTTT.

The chain carries TRBV5-1 and TRBJ1-1; D remains unclear. The CDR3 runs 15 residues. The germline gives CDR1 SGHRS, CDR2 YFSETQ. V was cut by 4 bases and J by 0 bases, with 13 bases left in between. The CDR3 bases are TGCGCCAGCAGCCTGAACCCAGTGATGAACACTGAAGCTTTCTTT. Translated: CASSLNPVMNTEAFF.

The V and J genes are TRBV18 and TRBJ2-3; D is uncertain. Between the trimmed V and J ends, which lost 2 bases and 0 bases, there was a span of 9 bases. In germline, CDR1 is KGHSH, CDR2 LQKENI. This CDR3 spans 15 amino acids. CDR3 bases: TGTGCCAGCTCACCAACGGCGGCTAGCACAGATACGCAGTATTTT. Amino acid sequence: CASSPTAASTDTQYF.

The rearrangement uses TRBV7-9 and TRBJ1-4; possible D gene TRBD1, 5 bases. The CDR3 consists of 14 residues. With 4 bases removed from V and 8 bases from J, the gap between germline ends came to 14 bases. Germline-derived CDR1 and CDR2 are SEHNR and FQNEAQ (reference sequence). The CDR3 sequence is CASSSGRGREKLFF. Written as DNA, the CDR3 is TGTGCCAGCAGCTCCGGTAGGGGTAGGGAAAAACTGTTTTTT.

The rearrangement uses TRBV7-8 and TRBJ2-7; 16 bases are a match to TRBD2. Germline assignment: CDR1 SGHVS and CDR2 FQNEAQ. The CDR3 is made up of 17 amino acids. V dropped 4 bases and J dropped 4; count of bases not matched to a gene: 7. The CDR3 loop reads CASSSAGTSGGVYEQYF. The CDR3 DNA reads as TGTGCCAGCAGCTCAGCCGGGACTAGCGGGGGGGTATACGAGCAGTACTTC.

This clone is a singleton in its sample. J is TRBJ1-6 and V is TRBV14; no firm D call. The V gene's germline CDR1 is SGHDN and CDR2 FVKESK. The CDR3 loop spans 15 amino acids. V was pared by 1 base and J by 10 bases, with 14 bases between. The chain's CDR3 is CASSQGGQWRSPLHF. The CDR3 nucleotides are TGTGCCAGCAGCCAAGGAGGCCAGTGGAGGTCACCCCTCCACTTT.